These 26 T cell receptor beta chains came from one sample sequenced in a study of identical twins. Using its own MiXCR run on the 5' RACE reads, TCRdb lists one record per CDR3 protein. There are some 660,000 distinct CDR3 sequences in the sample; 8% to 9% occur only once, and 0.85% to 1% lies in the top ten. This sample also appeared in a second study, on yellow fever vaccine responses in identical twins.

The sequencing input was PBMCs. These TCRs come from a woman under 30 in good health.

As DNA, the CDR3 is TGTGCCAGCAGCCAAGAAAGGGCAGGCCTAGCGGGAGTTGAGCAGTTCTTC. This translates into CASSQERAGLAGVEQFF. The chain is built from TRBV3-1 and TRBJ2-1, with 10 bases lining up with TRBD2. In germline, CDR1 is LGHDT, CDR2 YNNKEL (reference sequence). Germline trimming cut 0 bases from V and 9 bases from J; bases unmatched to any gene: 11. There are 17 residues in the CDR3.

CDR3 coding DNA: TGCAGTGCTCAGGGGCAGGGGGCAAATTCACCCCTCCACTTT. Translating gives CSAQGQGANSPLHF. The gene calls are TRBV20-1 and TRBJ1-6; 8 bases fit TRBD1. Germline V lookup: CDR1 DFQATT, CDR2 SNEGSKA (reference sequence). The J segment lost 7 bases and the V segment lost 5 bases, leaving 7 bases of the junction unmatched. The CDR3 has 14 amino acids.

J is TRBJ2-1 and V is TRBV6-4, with TRBD2 matching 10 bases. The CDR3 is 16 residues long. V lost 5 bases, J lost 4 bases, and 8 bases stayed unmatched. Germline lookup yields CDR1 MRHNA and CDR2 SNTAGT. The CDR3 region has the DNA TGTGCCAGCAGTTGGCTAGCGGGAGTATCTTACAATGAGCAGTTCTTC. Residues: CASSWLAGVSYNEQFF.

This clonotype was found many times. The V and J genes are TRBV12-3 or TRBV12-4 and TRBJ1-6; 7 bases agree with TRBD1. The CDR3 consists of 15 residues. Written as DNA, the CDR3 is TGTGGTGGAACACAGGGGCGGAAATATAATTCACCCCTCCACTTT. It specifies CGGTQGRKYNSPLHF.

This sequence joins TRBV12-3 or TRBV12-4 and TRBJ1-5, with D possibly matching TRBD1 (5 bases). CDR3 length: 16 amino acids. Trimming pared 1 base from V and 2 bases from J, leaving 12 bases between. The CDR3 region is CASSLDRRVGNQPQHF. The CDR3 DNA reads TGTGCCAGCAGTTTAGATCGCAGGGTCGGCAATCAGCCCCAGCATTTT.

This clonotype has just a few counts. The chain combines TRBV25-1 with TRBJ2-3; 10 nucleotides agree with TRBD2. CDR3 size: 16 residues. After removal of 6 bases from V and 1 base from J, the junction contained 7 bases not matched to a gene. From germline, CDR1 is MGHDK and CDR2 SYGVNS. The CDR3 DNA sequence: TGTGCCAGCAGCGACATAGCGGGAGGACGCACAGATACGCAGTATTTT. Translated: CASSDIAGGRTDTQYF.

This clonotype was seen many times. The chain has TRBV5-1 and TRBJ1-2; D unresolved. From germline, CDR1 is SGHRS and CDR2 YFSETQ. This CDR3 has 14 amino acids. The V and J ends lost 0 bases and 2 bases respectively, with 8 bases between them. The CDR3, as DNA: TGCGCCAGCAGCTTGGTCTCACAGAACTATGGCTACACCTTC. Protein product: CASSLVSQNYGYTF.

This clonotype was observed a handful of times. J is TRBJ1-5 and V is TRBV28, with D possibly TRBD1 on 6 matching bases. Trimming shortened V by 5 bases and J by 1 base, and 18 bases separated the two germline ends. This CDR3 is 17 amino acids long. Germline CDR1 is MDHEN and CDR2 is SYDVKM. The CDR3: CASSKSPGTPSNQPQHF. CDR3 nucleotide sequence: TGTGCCAGCAGTAAATCTCCCGGGACACCCAGCAATCAGCCCCAGCATTTT.

The chain links TRBV6-4 to TRBJ2-3; 12 nucleotides agree with TRBD1. CDR1 MRHNA and CDR2 SNTAGT come from the germline V gene. The CDR3 runs to 14 residues. V shed 10 bases, J shed 6 bases, and the junction held 8 bases outside the gene matches. CDR3 loop: CATSQGQGADTQYF. Written as DNA, the CDR3 is TGTGCCACCAGCCAGGGACAGGGGGCTGATACGCAGTATTTT.

The rearrangement joins TRBV9 to TRBJ2-2, with 10 bases fitting TRBD2. CDR1 and CDR2 from the germline V gene are SGDLS and YYNGEE. V lost 0 bases and J lost 3; bases outside the gene matches: 5. The CDR3 has 17 residues. The CDR3 loop reads CASSVAVGLADTGELFF. CDR3 DNA sequence: TGTGCCAGCAGCGTAGCGGTAGGACTAGCGGACACCGGGGAGCTGTTTTTT.

The genes are TRBV12-3 or TRBV12-4 and TRBJ1-5; D perhaps matches TRBD1 (5 bases). The CDR3 totals 13 residues. The V and J ends lost 7 bases and 7 bases respectively, with 14 bases between them. The CDR3 nucleotides are TGTGCCAGCACCCTCAGGGCTGGGCAGCCCCAGCATTTT. Translated, it gives CASTLRAGQPQHF.

The rearrangement joins TRBV2 to TRBJ1-2, with 9 bases identical to TRBD1. The ends lost 6 bases at V and 7 bases at J; junction bases unmatched: 9. CDR1 is SNHLY, CDR2 FYNNEI, per germline. CDR3 length: 14 residues. CDR3: CASRGGDRVAGYTF. CDR3 nucleotide sequence: TGTGCCAGCAGGGGCGGGGACAGGGTCGCTGGCTACACCTTC.

This chain links TRBV12-3 or TRBV12-4 with TRBJ1-5; D perhaps matches TRBD1 (5 bases). Trimming stripped 5 bases from V and 7 bases from J, with 18 bases between. CDR3 length: 15 amino acids. CDR3 loop: CASSPGRDRPQPQHF. Here the CDR3 DNA reads TGTGCCAGCAGTCCTGGACGGGACCGACCGCAGCCCCAGCATTTT.

This clonotype was detected ten times or more. The rearrangement links TRBV29-1 to TRBJ2-5, with D perhaps TRBD1 (5 bases). Trimming cost V 0 bases and J 5 bases, with 16 bases left between them. The germline gives CDR1 SQVTM, CDR2 ANQGSEA. This CDR3 is 15 amino acids long. CDR3 in amino acids: CSVEDRPGFGETQYF. For the CDR3, the DNA is TGCAGCGTTGAAGATCGACCAGGGTTTGGGGAGACCCAGTACTTC.

J is TRBJ2-5 and V is TRBV7-2; 10 positions match TRBD2. J gave up 7 bases and V 1 base, and 9 bases lay outside the gene matches. The CDR3 is 16 residues long. CDR1 and CDR2 from the germline V gene are SGHTA and FQGNSA. This CDR3 is CASSLELAGTSGTQYF. Here the CDR3 DNA reads TGTGCCAGCAGCTTAGAACTAGCGGGAACCTCCGGGACCCAGTACTTC.

This clonotype was found a few times. The genes are TRBV20-1 and TRBJ2-3; 11 nucleotides line up with TRBD2. The CDR3 has 17 residues. The germline V gene has CDR1 DFQATT and CDR2 SNEGSKA (reference sequence). Trimming took 4 bases from V and 1 from J; bases not matched to a gene: 10. The CDR3 sequence: CSATGLAGGRRTDTQYF. As DNA, the CDR3 is TGCAGTGCTACGGGGCTAGCGGGGGGCCGCCGCACAGATACGCAGTATTTT.

This clonotype was counted a few times. This rearrangement joins TRBV7-2 to TRBJ2-3; unclear D gene. The V end lost 1 base, the J end lost 3 bases, and 5 bases lay between the germline ends. From germline, CDR1 is SGHTA and CDR2 FQGNSA. This CDR3 has 13 residues. CDR3 sequence: CASSLERTDTQYF. In DNA, the CDR3 is TGTGCCAGCAGCTTAGAGAGGACAGATACGCAGTATTTT.

The chain carries TRBV28 and TRBJ2-2, with 7 bases lining up with TRBD2. J gave up 5 bases and V 4 bases, and 10 bases lay outside the gene matches. The CDR3 covers 16 residues. Germline V gene lookup returns CDR1 MDHEN and CDR2 SYDVKM. The CDR3 loop is CASSSPGLSRTGELFF. The DNA for the CDR3 is TGTGCCAGCAGTTCCCCGGGACTATCCCGGACCGGGGAGCTGTTTTTT.

The chain uses TRBV29-1 and TRBJ2-7, with TRBD1 matching 11 bases. The trim removed 7 bases at V and 5 bases at J, leaving 7 bases unmatched. CDR1 and CDR2 from the germline V gene are SQVTM and ANQGSEA. The CDR3 has 13 residues. In DNA, the CDR3 is TGCAGCGCCGAGGGACAGGGGGTCCACGAGCAGTACTTC. Protein: CSAEGQGVHEQYF.

This clonotype was seen many times. The CDR3 loop reads CSVATDLTFDEQFF. The CDR3 nucleotides are TGCAGCGTTGCTACGGACTTGACTTTCGATGAGCAGTTCTTC. The chain uses TRBV29-1 and TRBJ2-1; D is possibly TRBD2 (5 bases). The CDR3 sequence is 14 residues long. Looked up from germline, CDR1 is SQVTM and CDR2 is ANQGSEA. V was trimmed by 4 bases and J by 8 bases, leaving 18 bases between them.

This chain joins TRBV30 and TRBJ2-7; 9 bases align to TRBD1. Losses at the gene ends were 7 bases for V and 6 bases for J; bases not matched to a gene: 10. This CDR3 is built from 13 residues. Germline CDR1 GTSNPN, CDR2 SVGIG (reference sequence). In DNA form, the CDR3 reads TGTGCCTATGAGCCGGGACAGGGATCCGAGCAGTACTTC. Translating gives CAYEPGQGSEQYF. Complete variable domain (other parts from reference TRBV30 and TRBJ2-7): SQTIHQWPATLVQPVGSPLSLECTVEGTSNPNLYWYRQAAGRGLQLLFYSVGIGQISSEVPQNLSASRPQDRQFILSSKKLLLSDSGFYLCAYEPGQGSEQYFGPGTRLTVT.

This clonotype was seen more than once but under ten times. V and J are TRBV20-1 and TRBJ2-7; TRBD1 aligns across 7 bases. The CDR3 is made up of 16 amino acids. The V and J ends lost 0 bases and 0 bases, in that order; junction bases with no gene match: 8. CDR1 and CDR2 (germline): DFQATT, SNEGSKA (reference sequence). Here the CDR3 DNA reads TGCAGTGCTAGAGATCTAAGGACAGGAAGCTCCTACGAGCAGTACTTC. Its translation is CSARDLRTGSSYEQYF.

The chain employs TRBV6-2 or TRBV6-3 and TRBJ2-6, with D hard to call. In germline, CDR1 is MNHEY, CDR2 SVGEGT. V was trimmed by 5 bases and J by 3 bases, leaving 8 bases between them. This CDR3 spans 14 amino acids. CDR3 DNA sequence: TGTGCCAGCAGTGTAGGTGGTGGGGCCAACGTCCTGACTTTC. It translates to CASSVGGGANVLTF.

The table lists this clonotype with a few counts. The chain combines TRBV20-1 with TRBJ1-2; 8 bases map to TRBD1. The V and J ends lost 0 bases and 2 bases, in that order; junction bases with no gene match: 11. In germline, CDR1 is DFQATT, CDR2 SNEGSKA (reference sequence). The CDR3 length is 17 residues. Written as DNA, the CDR3 is TGCAGTGCTAGAGATACCCAGACAGGGGTTAAAAACTATGGCTACACCTTC. It codes for CSARDTQTGVKNYGYTF.

CDR3 sequence (DNA): TGTGCCAGCGGGGACCATAGCAATCAGCCCCAGCATTTT. Protein: CASGDHSNQPQHF. The chain is built from TRBV7-9 and TRBJ1-5, with D perhaps TRBD1 (5 bases). The CDR3 spans 13 residues. CDR1 is SEHNR and CDR2 is FQNEAQ in the germline V gene (reference sequence). V lost 8 bases and J 0 bases, leaving 8 bases between the germline ends.

Comment on this clonotype: Lacking the conserved final phenylalanine or tryptophan, this CDR3 likely reflects a read error. The DNA is left out, because the CDR3 cannot be placed on it with certainty; the CDR3 is given as TCRdb lists it. The CDR3 spells CASSSQPDGRALL. The genes are TRBV7-2 and TRBJ2-3; the table's D call, TRBD2, has no DNA check behind it. Germline V lookup: CDR1 SGHTA, CDR2 FQGNSA. The CDR3 comprises 13 residues, both ends counted.